This T cell receptor (beta chain) was sequenced in a study of CD8 T cells in ankylosing spondylitis. Preparation of TCR beta libraries was done by quantitative 5'-RACE with molecular barcodes. TCRdb re-analysed the 5' RACE reads in MiXCR, keeping a single row per CDR3 protein. The table includes fewer than 750,000 distinct CDR3 sequences, 15% to 20% detected once. In this sample, this clonotype turned up a few times. Its antigen remains unknown. Study findings and constraints: Seemingly characteristic of ankylosing spondylitis blood was a TCR beta motif consisting of about 8 highly homologous variants. Certain motif variants had earlier been reported in reactive arthritis synovial fluid and blood.

Specimen: blood, either unsorted or a sorted T cell fraction (not recorded which). The TCR comes from a male donor with ankylosing spondylitis.

The CDR3 loop reads CASSLLAGVSGELFF. The DNA for the CDR3 is TGTGCCAGCAGTTTACTAGCGGGAGTTTCTGGGGAGCTGTTTTTT. This chain uses TRBV12-3 or TRBV12-4 with TRBJ2-2, with 10 bases matching TRBD2. V lost 2 bases, J lost 8 bases, and 5 bases stayed unmatched. The CDR3 is 15 residues long.